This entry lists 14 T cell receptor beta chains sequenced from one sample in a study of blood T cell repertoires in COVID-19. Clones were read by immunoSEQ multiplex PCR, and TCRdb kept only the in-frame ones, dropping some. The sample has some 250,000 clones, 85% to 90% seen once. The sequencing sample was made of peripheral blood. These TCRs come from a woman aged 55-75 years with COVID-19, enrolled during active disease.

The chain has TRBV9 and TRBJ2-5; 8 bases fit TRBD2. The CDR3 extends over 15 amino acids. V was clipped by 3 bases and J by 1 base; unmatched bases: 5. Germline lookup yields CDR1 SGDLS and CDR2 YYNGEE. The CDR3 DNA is TGTGCCAGCAGCGCAAGCGGGACTAGCCAAGAGACCCAGTACTTC. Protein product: CASSASGTSQETQYF.

The CDR3 nucleotides read TGTGCCAGCAGCCCGGTGGACAGGGGAGGCCTGACAACTAATGAAAAACTGTTTTTT. Translating gives CASSPVDRGGLTTNEKLFF. This sequence joins TRBV7-9 and TRBJ1-4; 9 bases fit TRBD1. CDR3 length: 19 amino acids. The ends lost 5 bases at V and 0 bases at J; junction bases unmatched: 13. The V gene's germline CDR1 is SEHNR and CDR2 FQNEAQ (reference sequence).

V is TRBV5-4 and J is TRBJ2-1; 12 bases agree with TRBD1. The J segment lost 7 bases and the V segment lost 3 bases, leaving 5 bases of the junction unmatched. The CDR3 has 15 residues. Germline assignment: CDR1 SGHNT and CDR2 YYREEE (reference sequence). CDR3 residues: CASSWGQGAPNEQFF. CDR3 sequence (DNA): TGTGCCAGCAGCTGGGGACAGGGGGCTCCTAATGAGCAGTTCTTC.

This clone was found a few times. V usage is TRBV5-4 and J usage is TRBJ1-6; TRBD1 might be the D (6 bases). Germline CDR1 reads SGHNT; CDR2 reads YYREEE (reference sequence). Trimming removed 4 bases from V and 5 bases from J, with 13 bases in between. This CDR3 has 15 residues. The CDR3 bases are TGTGCCAGCAGCACACAGGGTCCGAATAATTCACCCCTCCACTTT. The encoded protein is CASSTQGPNNSPLHF.

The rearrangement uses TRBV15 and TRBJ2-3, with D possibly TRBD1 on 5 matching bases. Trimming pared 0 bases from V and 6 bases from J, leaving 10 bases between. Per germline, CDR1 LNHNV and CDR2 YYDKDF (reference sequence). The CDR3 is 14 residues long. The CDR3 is CATSRDLGVDTQYF. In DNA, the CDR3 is TGTGCCACCAGCAGAGATTTAGGGGTGGATACGCAGTATTTT.

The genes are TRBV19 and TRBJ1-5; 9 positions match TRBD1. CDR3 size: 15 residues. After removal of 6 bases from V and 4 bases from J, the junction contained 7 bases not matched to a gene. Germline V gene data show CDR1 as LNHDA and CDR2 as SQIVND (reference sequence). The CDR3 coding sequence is TGTGCCAGTAGACCGGGACAGGGTGTTAATCAGCCCCAGCATTTT. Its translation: CASRPGQGVNQPQHF.

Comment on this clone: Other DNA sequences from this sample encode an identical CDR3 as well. As DNA, the CDR3 is TGTGCCAGTAGCGCTAGCAGGGGTGCGAGGGGAGGGGAGCAGTACTTC. This codes for CASSASRGARGGEQYF. The chain joins TRBV13 to TRBJ2-7; tentatively, D is TRBD2 (7 bases). V shed 9 bases and J shed 7 bases, with 28 bases lying between them. Germline V lookup: CDR1 PRHDT, CDR2 FYEKMQ (reference sequence). CDR3 size: 16 residues.

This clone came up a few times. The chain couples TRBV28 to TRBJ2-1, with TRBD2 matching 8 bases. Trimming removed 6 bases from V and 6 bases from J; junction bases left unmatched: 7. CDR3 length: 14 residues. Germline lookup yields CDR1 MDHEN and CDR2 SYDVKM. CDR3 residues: CASRSSGPINEQFF. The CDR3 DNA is TGTGCCAGCAGGTCTAGCGGGCCGATCAATGAGCAGTTCTTC.

The CDR3 sequence is CASGLALRSTQYF. The CDR3 DNA reads as TGTGCTAGTGGTTTGGCCCTCCGGTCTACCCAGTACTTC. The chain couples TRBV12-5 to TRBJ2-5; D not certain. The CDR3 is made up of 13 amino acids. Germline V gene lookup returns CDR1 LGHNT and CDR2 FRNRAP. Trimming pared 1 base from V and 8 bases from J, leaving 11 bases between.

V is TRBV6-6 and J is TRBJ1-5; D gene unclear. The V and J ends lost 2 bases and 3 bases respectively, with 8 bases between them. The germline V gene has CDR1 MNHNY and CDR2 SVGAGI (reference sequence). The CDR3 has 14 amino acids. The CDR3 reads CASSYVPYNQPQHF. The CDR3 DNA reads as TGTGCCAGCAGTTACGTACCCTACAATCAGCCCCAGCATTTT.

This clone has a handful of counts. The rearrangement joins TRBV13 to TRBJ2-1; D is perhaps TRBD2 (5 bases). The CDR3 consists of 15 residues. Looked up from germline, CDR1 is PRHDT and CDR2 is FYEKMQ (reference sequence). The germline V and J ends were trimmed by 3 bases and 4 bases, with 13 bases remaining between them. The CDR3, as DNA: TGTGCCAGCAGCTTTACTAGTCTGTATTACAATGAGCAGTTCTTC. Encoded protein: CASSFTSLYYNEQFF.

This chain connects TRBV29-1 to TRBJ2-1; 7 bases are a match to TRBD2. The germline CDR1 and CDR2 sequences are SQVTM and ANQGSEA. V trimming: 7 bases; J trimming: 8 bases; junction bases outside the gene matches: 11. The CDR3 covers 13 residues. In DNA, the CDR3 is TGCAGCGGGGGGGGACTGAGTATCGATGAGCAGTTCTTC. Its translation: CSGGGLSIDEQFF.

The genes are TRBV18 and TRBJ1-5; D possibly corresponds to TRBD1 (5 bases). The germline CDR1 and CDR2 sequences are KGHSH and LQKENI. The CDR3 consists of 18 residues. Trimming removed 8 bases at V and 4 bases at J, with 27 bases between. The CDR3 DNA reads TGTGCCAGCCCAACGGGCGTAGAGGACACAAGGGATAATCAGCCCCAGCATTTT. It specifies CASPTGVEDTRDNQPQHF.

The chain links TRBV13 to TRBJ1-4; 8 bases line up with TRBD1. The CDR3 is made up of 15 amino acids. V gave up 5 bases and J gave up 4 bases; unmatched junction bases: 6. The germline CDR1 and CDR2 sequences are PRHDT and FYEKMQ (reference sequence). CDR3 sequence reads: CASSTRTGINEKLFF. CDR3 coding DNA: TGTGCCAGCAGCACCCGGACAGGGATTAATGAAAAACTGTTTTTT.